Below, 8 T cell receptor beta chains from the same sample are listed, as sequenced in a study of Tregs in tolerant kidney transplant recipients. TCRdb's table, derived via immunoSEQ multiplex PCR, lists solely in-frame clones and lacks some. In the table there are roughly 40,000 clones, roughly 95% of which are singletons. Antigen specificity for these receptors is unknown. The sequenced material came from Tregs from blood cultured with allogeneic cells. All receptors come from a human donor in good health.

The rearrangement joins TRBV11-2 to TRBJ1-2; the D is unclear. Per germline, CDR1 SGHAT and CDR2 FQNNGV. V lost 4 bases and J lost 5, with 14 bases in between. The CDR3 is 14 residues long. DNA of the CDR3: TGTGCCAGCAGCTCCCAGGTACTGAGTTATGGCTACACCTTC. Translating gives CASSSQVLSYGYTF.

Here the CDR3 reads CASRPDRGSYEQYF. The DNA for the CDR3 is TGTGCCAGCAGACCGGACAGGGGTTCCTACGAGCAGTACTTC. The V and J genes are TRBV6-5 and TRBJ2-7, with TRBD1 matching over 9 bases. CDR3 length equals 14 residues. From germline, CDR1 is MNHEY and CDR2 SVGAGI. J was trimmed by 1 base and V by 6 bases; bases with no gene match: 4.

The CDR3 region is CASSLAVLNTEAFF. The CDR3 DNA reads as TGCGCCAGCAGCTTGGCTGTATTGAACACTGAAGCTTTCTTT. This rearrangement joins TRBV5-1 to TRBJ1-1, with D uncertain. The CDR3 length is 14 residues. Germline CDR1 and CDR2: SGHRS and YFSETQ. V lost 0 bases and J 0 bases, leaving 6 bases between the germline ends.

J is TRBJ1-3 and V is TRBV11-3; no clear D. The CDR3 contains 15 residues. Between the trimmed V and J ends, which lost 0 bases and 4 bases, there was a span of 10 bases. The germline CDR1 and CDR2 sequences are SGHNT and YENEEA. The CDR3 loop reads CASSLDGYGGNTIYF. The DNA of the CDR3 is TGTGCCAGCAGCTTAGACGGCTACGGCGGAAACACCATATATTTT.

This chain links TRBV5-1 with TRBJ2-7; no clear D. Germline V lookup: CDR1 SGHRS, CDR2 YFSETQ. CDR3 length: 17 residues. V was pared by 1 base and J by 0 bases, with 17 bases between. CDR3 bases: TGCGCCAGCAGCTTGATAGCCCGGCAGGAGAGCTCCTACGAGCAGTACTTC. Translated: CASSLIARQESSYEQYF.

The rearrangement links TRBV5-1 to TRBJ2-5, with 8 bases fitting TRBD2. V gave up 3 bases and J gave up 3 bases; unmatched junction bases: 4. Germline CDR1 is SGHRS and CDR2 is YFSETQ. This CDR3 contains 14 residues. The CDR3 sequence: CASSWGTREETQYF. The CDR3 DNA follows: TGCGCCAGCAGCTGGGGGACTAGGGAAGAGACCCAGTACTTC.

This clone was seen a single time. CDR3 sequence (DNA): TGTGCCAGCAGCTCACCTTCGGCCCGGGGCCTTGACACTGAAGCTTTCTTT. Protein: CASSSPSARGLDTEAFF. This rearrangement joins TRBV7-8 to TRBJ1-1; D perhaps matches TRBD1 (5 bases). Trimming took 4 bases from V and 3 from J, leaving 21 bases between them. Germline V gene lookup returns CDR1 SGHVS and CDR2 FQNEAQ. The length of the CDR3 is 17 residues.

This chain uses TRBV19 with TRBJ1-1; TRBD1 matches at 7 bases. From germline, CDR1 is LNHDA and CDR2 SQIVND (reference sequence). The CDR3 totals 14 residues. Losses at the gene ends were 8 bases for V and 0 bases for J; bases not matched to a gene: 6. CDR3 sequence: CASRDRSMNTEAFF. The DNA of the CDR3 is TGTGCCAGTCGGGACAGAAGTATGAACACTGAAGCTTTCTTT. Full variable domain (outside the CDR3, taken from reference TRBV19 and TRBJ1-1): DGGITQSPKYLFRKEGQNVTLSCEQNLNHDAMYWYRQDPGQGLRLIYYSQIVNDFQKGDIAEGYSVSREKKESFPLTVTSAQKNPTAFYLCASRDRSMNTEAFFGQGTRLTVV.